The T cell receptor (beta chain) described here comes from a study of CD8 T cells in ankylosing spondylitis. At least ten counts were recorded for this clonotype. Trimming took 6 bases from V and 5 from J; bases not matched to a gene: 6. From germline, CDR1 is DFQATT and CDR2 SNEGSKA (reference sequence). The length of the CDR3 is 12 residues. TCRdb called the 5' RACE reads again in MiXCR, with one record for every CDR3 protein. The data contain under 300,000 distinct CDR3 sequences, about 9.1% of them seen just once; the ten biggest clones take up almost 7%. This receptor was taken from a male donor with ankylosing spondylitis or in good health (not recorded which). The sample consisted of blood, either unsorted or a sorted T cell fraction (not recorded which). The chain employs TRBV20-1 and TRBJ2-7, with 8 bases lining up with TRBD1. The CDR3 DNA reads TGCAGTGCGCCGGACAGGGTGAACGAGCAGTACTTC. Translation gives CSAPDRVNEQYF.